This TCR beta chain was found in a study of T cell responses to AZD1222 COVID-19 vaccine. The study pooled second doses at about 4 or about 12 weeks. The germline V gene encodes CDR1 KGHSH and CDR2 LQKENI. V dropped 1 base and J dropped 2 bases, with 20 bases sitting between them. This CDR3 spans 18 amino acids. Measured with immunoSEQ multiplex PCR; TCRdb has only the in-frame clones, and not every one. The data show 150,000 to 200,000 clones, roughly 89% seen once. The sequence derives from an adult who received the AZD1222 COVID-19 vaccine. This specimen was peripheral blood, taken 28 days after the second AZD1222 dose. This chain joins TRBV18 and TRBJ1-1; D may be TRBD1 (6 bases). The CDR3 DNA reads as TGTGCCAGCTCACCACTCTCAGGGGTCTCGGCAAAAAACACTGAAGCTTTCTTT. Residues: CASSPLSGVSAKNTEAFF.